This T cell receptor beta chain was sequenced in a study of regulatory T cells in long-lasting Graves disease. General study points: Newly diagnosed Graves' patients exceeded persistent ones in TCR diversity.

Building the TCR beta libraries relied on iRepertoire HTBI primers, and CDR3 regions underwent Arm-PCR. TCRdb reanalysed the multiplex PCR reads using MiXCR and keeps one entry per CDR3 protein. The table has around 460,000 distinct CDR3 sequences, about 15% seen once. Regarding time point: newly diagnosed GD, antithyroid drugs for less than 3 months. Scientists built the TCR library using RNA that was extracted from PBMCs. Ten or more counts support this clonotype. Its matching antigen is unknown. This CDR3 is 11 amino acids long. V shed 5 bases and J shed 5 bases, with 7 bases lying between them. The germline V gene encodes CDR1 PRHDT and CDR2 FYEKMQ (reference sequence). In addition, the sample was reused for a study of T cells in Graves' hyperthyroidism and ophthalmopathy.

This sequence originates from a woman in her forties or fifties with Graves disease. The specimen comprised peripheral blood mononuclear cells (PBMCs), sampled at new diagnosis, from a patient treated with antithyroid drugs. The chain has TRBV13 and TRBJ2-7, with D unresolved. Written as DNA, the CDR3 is TGTGCCAGCAGCCTCTTGGACGAGCAGTACTTC. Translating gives CASSLLDEQYF.